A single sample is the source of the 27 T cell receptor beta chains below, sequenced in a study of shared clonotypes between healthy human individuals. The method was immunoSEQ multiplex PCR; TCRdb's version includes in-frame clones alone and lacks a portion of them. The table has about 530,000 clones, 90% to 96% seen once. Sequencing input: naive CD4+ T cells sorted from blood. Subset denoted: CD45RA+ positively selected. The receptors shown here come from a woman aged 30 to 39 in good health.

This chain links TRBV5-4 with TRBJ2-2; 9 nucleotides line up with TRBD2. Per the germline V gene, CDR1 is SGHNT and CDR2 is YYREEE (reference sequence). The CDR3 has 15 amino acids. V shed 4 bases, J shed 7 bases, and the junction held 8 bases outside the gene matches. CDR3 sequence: CASSPGTSPIGELFF. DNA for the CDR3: TGTGCCAGCAGCCCGGGGACTAGCCCGATCGGGGAGCTGTTTTTT.

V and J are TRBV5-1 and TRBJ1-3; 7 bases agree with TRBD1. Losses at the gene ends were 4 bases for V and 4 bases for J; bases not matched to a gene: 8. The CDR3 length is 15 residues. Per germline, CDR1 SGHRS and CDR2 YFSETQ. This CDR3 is CASSPRGLGGNTIYF. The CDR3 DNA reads TGCGCCAGCAGCCCTAGGGGGCTGGGGGGAAACACCATATATTTT.

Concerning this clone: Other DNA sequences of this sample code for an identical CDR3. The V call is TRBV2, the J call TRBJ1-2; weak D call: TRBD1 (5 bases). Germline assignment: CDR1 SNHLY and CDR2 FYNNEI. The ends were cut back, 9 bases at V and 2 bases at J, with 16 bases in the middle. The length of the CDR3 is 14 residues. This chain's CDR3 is CASGMGEDNYGYTF. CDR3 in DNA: TGTGCCAGTGGCATGGGGGAGGACAACTATGGCTACACCTTC.

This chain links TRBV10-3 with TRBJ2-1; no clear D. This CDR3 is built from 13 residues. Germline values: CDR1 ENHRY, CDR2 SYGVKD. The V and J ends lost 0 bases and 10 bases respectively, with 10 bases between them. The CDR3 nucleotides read TGTGCCATCAGTGAGTCGGCTCGGGTAGAGCAGTTCTTC. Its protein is CAISESARVEQFF.

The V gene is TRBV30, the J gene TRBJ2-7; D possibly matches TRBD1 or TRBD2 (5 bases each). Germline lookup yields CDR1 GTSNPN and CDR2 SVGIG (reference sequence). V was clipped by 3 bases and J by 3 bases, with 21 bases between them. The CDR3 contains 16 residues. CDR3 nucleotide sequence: TGTGCCTGGAGGACGCCAGAGCTTGGGGGAGTCTACGAGCAGTACTTC. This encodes CAWRTPELGGVYEQYF.

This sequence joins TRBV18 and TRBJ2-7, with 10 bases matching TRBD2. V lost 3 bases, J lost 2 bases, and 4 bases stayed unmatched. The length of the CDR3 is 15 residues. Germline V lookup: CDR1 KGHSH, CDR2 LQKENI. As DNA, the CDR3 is TGTGCCAGCTCACCCGGGACTAGCGCTCCCTACGAGCAGTACTTC. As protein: CASSPGTSAPYEQYF.

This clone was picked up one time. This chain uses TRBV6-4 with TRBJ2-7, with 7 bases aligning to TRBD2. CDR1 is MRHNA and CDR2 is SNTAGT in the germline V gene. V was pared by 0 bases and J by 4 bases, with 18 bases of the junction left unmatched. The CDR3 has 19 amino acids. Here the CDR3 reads CASSDSTTSHFHTLYEQYF. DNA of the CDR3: TGTGCCAGCAGTGACTCGACGACTAGCCATTTCCATACTCTATACGAGCAGTACTTC.

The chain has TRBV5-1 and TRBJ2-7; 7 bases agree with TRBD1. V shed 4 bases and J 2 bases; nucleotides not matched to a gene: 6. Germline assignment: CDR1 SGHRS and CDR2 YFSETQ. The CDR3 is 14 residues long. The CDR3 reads CASSVTGHPYEQYF. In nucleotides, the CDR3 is TGCGCCAGCAGCGTGACAGGGCACCCCTACGAGCAGTACTTC.

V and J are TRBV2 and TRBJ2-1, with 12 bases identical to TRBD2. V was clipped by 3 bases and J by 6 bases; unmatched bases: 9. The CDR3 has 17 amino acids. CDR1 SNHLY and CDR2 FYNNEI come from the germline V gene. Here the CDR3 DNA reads TGTGCCAGCAGTGAGAGCGTTTGGACTAGCGGGGCCAATGAGCAGTTCTTC. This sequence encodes CASSESVWTSGANEQFF. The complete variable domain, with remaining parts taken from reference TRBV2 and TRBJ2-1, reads EPEVTQTPSHQVTQMGQEVILRCVPISNHLYFYWYRQILGQKVEFLVSFYNNEISEKSEIFDDQFSVERPDGSNFTLKIRSTKLEDSAMYFCASSESVWTSGANEQFFGPGTRLTVL.

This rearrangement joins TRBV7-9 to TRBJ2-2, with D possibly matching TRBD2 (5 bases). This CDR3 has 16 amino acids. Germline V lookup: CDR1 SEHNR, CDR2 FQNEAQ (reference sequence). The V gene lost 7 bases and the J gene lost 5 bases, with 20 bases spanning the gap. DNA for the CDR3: TGTGCCAGCAAGAAACCCCCGAGGGAAGGAACCGGGGAGCTGTTTTTT. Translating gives CASKKPPREGTGELFF.

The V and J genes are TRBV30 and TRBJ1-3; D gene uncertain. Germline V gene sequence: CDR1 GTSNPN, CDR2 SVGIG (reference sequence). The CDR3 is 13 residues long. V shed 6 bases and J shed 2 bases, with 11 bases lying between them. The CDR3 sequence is CACGPGPGNTIYF. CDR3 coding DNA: TGTGCCTGTGGTCCAGGACCTGGAAACACCATATATTTT.

The CDR3 nucleotides are TGTGCCACTTCAGACAGGGAAGATACTGAAGCTTTCTTT. Protein product: CATSDREDTEAFF. V gene TRBV18 combines with J gene TRBJ1-1, with 7 positions matching TRBD1. V shed 10 bases and J 5 bases; nucleotides not matched to a gene: 10. Germline loops: CDR1 KGHSH, CDR2 LQKENI. The CDR3 is 13 residues long.

The CDR3 DNA sequence: TGCGCCAGCAGCCAAAGTGGGGGGAGCAGGGATAGGACAGATACGCAGTATTTT. Translating it yields CASSQSGGSRDRTDTQYF. The chain uses TRBV4-1 and TRBJ2-3; D might be TRBD2 (6 bases). The CDR3 length is 18 residues. Trimming shortened V by 2 bases and J by 3 bases, and 21 bases separated the two germline ends. Germline CDR1 is MGHRA and CDR2 is YSYEKL.

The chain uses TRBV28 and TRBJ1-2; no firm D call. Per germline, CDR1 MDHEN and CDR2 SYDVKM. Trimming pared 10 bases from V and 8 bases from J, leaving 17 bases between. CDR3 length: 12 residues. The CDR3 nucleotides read TGTGCCACCGAGGGCAATGGGGAGGGCTACACCTTC. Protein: CATEGNGEGYTF.

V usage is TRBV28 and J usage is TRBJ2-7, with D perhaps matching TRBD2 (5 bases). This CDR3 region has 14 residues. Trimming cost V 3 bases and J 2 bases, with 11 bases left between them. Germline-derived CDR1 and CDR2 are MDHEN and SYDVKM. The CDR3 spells CASSFPRLTYEQYF. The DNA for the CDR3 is TGTGCCAGCAGTTTCCCAAGACTAACCTACGAGCAGTACTTC.

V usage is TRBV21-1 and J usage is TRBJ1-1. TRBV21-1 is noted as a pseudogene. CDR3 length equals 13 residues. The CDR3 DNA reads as TGTGCCAGCAGGTTTCCGGGAGACACTGAAGCTTTCTTT. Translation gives CASRFPGDTEAFF.

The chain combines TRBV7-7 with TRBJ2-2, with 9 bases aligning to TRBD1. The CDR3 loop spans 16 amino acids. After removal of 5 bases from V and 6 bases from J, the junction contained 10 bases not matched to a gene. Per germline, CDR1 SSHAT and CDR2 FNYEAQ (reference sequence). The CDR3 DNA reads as TGTGCCAGCAGCAAACAGGGGGCCGGTTATTCCGGGGAGCTGTTTTTT. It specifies CASSKQGAGYSGELFF.

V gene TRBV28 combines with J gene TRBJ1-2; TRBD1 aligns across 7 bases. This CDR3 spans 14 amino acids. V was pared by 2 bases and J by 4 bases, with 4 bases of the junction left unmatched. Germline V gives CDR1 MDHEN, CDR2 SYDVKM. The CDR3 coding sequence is TGTGCCAGCAGTTTAACAGGGGCGATCTATGGCTACACCTTC. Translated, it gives CASSLTGAIYGYTF.

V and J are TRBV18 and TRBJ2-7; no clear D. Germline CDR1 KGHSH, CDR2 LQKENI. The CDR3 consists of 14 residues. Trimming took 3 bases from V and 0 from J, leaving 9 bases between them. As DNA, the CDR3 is TGTGCCAGCTCACCTGACGAAACCTCCTACGAGCAGTACTTC. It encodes CASSPDETSYEQYF. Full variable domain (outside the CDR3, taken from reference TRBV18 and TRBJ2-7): NAGVMQNPRHLVRRRGQEARLRCSPMKGHSHVYWYRQLPEEGLKFMVYLQKENIIDESGMPKERFSAEFPKEGPSILRIQQVVRGDSAAYFCASSPDETSYEQYFGPGTRLTVT.

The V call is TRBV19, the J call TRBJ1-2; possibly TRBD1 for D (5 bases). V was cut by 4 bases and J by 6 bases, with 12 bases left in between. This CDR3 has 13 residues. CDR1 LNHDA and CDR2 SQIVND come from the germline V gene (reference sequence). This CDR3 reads CASSTERGDGYTF. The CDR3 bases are TGTGCCAGTAGTACAGAACGAGGGGATGGCTACACCTTC.

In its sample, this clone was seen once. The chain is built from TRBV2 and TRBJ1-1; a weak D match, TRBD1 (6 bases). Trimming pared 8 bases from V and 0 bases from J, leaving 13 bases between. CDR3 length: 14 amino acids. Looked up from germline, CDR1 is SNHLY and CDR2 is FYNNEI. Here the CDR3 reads CASQQGIMNTEAFF. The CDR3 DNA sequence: TGTGCCAGCCAGCAGGGGATCATGAACACTGAAGCTTTCTTT.

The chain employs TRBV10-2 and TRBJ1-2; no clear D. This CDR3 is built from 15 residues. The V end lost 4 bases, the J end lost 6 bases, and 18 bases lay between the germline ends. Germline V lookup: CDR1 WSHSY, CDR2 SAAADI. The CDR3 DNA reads TGCGCCAGCAGTGCGGCGGACGGCCATTGGGATGGCTACACCTTC. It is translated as CASSAADGHWDGYTF.

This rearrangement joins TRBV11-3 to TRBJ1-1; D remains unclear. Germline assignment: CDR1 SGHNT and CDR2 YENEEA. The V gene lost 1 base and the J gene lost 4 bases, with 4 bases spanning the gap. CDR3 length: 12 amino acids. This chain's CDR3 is CASSLGATEAFF. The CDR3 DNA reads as TGTGCCAGCAGCTTAGGGGCCACTGAAGCTTTCTTT. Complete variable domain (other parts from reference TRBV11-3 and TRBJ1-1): EAGVVQSPRYKIIEKKQPVAFWCNPISGHNTLYWYLQNLGQGPELLIRYENEEAVDDSQLPKDRFSAERLKGVDSTLKIQPAELGDSAVYLCASSLGATEAFFGQGTRLTVV.

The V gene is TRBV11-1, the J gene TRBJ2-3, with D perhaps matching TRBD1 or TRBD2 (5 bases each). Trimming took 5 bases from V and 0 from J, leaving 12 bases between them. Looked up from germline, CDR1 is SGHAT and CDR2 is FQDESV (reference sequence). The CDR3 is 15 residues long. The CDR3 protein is CASSPGTVSTDTQYF. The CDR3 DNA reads TGTGCCAGCAGCCCAGGGACGGTGAGCACAGATACGCAGTATTTT.

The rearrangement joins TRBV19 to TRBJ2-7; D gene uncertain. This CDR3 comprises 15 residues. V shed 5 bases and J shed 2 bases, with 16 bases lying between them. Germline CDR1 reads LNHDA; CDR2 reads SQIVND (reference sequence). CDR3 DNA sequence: TGTGCCAGTAGTTCGGGTGCTCGGAGACCCTACGAGCAGTACTTC. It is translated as CASSSGARRPYEQYF.

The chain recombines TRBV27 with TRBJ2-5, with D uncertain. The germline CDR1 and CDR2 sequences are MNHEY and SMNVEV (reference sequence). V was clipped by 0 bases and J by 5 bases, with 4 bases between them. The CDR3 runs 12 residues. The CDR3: CASSLSVETQYF. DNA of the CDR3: TGTGCCAGCAGTTTATCGGTGGAGACCCAGTACTTC.

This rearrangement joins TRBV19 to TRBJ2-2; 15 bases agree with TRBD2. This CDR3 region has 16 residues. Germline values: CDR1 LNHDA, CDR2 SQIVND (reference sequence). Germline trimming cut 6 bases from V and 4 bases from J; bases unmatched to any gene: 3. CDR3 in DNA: TGTGCCAGTAGGGGGGGACTAGCGGGAGGCACCGGGGAGCTGTTTTTT. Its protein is CASRGGLAGGTGELFF.